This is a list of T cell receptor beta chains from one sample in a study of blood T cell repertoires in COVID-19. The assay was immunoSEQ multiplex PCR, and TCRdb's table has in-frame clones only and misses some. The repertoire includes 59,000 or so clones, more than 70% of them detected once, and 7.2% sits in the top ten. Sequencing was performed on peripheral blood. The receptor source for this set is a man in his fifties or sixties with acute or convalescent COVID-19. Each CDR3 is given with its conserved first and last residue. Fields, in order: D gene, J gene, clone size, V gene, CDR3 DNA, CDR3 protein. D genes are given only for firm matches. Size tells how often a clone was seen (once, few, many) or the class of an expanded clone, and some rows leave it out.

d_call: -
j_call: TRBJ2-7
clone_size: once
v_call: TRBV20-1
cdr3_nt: TGCAGTACCCAGCAGGGGAACGAGCAGTACTTC
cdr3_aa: CSTQQGNEQYF

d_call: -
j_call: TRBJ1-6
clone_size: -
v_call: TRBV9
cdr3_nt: TGTGCCAGCAGCGTAGATGAGGGGGATCCCTATAATTCACCCCTCCACTTT
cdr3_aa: CASSVDEGDPYNSPLHF

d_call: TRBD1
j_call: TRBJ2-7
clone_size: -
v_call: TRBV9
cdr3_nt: TGTGCCAGCAGCTTTTGGGACAGGGATGGCGAGCAGTACTTC
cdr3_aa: CASSFWDRDGEQYF

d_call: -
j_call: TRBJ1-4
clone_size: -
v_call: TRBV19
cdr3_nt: TGTGCCACCTCAAACAGCGGGGAAAAACTGTTTTTT
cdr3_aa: CATSNSGEKLFF

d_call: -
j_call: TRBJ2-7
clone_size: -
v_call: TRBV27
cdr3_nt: TGTGCCAGCAGTTTACTACAGGGCAGTTCCTACGAGCAGTACTTC
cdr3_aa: CASSLLQGSSYEQYF

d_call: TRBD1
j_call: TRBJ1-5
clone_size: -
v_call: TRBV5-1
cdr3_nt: TGCGCCAGCAAGGAAGGGACAGGGATCAATCAGCCCCAGCATTTT
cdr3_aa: CASKEGTGINQPQHF

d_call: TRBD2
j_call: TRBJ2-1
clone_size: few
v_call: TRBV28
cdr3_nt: TGTGCCAGCAGTTCCCTCCGACTAGCGGGGTACAGGGGTGAGCAGTTCTTC
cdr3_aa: CASSSLRLAGYRGEQFF

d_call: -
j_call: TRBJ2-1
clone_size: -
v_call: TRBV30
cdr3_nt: TGTGCCTGGGGACCGCCAGCCCGGGATGAGCAGTTCTTC
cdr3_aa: CAWGPPARDEQFF

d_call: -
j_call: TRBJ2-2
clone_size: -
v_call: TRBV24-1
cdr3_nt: TGTGCCACCAGTGATTCTCGCAGGTCGAACACCGGGGAGCTGTTTTTT
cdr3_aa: CATSDSRRSNTGELFF

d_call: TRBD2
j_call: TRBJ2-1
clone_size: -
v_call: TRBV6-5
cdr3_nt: TGTGCCACGCGGGGGCTAGCGGGGGACTATGAGCAGTTCTTC
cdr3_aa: CATRGLAGDYEQFF

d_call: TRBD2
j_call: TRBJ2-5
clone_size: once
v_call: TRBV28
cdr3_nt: TGTGCCAGCAGTCCTCCGGGGGGAGCGGAGACCCAGTACTTC
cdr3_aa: CASSPPGGAETQYF

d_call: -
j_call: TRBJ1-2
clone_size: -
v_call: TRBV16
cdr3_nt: TGTGCCAGCAGCTCACGGACAAGCCATGGCTACACCTTC
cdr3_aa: CASSSRTSHGYTF

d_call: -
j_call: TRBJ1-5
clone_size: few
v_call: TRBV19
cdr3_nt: TGTGCCAGTAGTATCAGTTTACAGAGCAATCAGCCCCAGCATTTT
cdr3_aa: CASSISLQSNQPQHF

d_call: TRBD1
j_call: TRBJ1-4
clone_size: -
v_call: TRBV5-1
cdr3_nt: TGCGCCAGCAGCTCCGGGACAGGGATTAATGAAAAACTGTTTTTT
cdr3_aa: CASSSGTGINEKLFF

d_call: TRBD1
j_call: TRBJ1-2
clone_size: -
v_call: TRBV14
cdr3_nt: TGTGCCAGCAGCCAGAGGACAGGGGGCAGAGATGGCTACACCTTC
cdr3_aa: CASSQRTGGRDGYTF

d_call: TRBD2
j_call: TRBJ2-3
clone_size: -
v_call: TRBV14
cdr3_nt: TGTGCCAGCAGCCATTTGGTAGCGGGGGGCCTAACTTACACAGATACGCAGTATTTT
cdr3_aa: CASSHLVAGGLTYTDTQYF

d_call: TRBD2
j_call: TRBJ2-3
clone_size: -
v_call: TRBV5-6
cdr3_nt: TGTGCCAGCAGCTTGGATGCGGGGGGGTTCTTGAATACGCAGTATTTT
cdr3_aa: CASSLDAGGFLNTQYF

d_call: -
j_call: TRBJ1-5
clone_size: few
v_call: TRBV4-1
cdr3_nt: TGCGCCAGCAGCCAAGGGTACGGTAGCAATCAGCCCCAGCATTTT
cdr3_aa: CASSQGYGSNQPQHF

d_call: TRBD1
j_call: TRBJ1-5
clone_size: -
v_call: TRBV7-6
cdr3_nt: TGTGCCAGCAGCTTAAGTGGCAGGGGGCCGGGTCAGCCCCAGCATTTT
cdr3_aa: CASSLSGRGPGQPQHF

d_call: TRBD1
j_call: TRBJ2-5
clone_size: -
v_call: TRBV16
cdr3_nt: TGTGCCAGCAGCTCCCAGGCAGGGGGAGAGACCCAGTACTTC
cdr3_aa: CASSSQAGGETQYF

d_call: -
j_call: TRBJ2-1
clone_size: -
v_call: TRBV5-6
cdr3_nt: TGTGCCAGCAGCCCCCCCTTGGCGAGGGGGTACAATGAGCAGTTCTTC
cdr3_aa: CASSPPLARGYNEQFF